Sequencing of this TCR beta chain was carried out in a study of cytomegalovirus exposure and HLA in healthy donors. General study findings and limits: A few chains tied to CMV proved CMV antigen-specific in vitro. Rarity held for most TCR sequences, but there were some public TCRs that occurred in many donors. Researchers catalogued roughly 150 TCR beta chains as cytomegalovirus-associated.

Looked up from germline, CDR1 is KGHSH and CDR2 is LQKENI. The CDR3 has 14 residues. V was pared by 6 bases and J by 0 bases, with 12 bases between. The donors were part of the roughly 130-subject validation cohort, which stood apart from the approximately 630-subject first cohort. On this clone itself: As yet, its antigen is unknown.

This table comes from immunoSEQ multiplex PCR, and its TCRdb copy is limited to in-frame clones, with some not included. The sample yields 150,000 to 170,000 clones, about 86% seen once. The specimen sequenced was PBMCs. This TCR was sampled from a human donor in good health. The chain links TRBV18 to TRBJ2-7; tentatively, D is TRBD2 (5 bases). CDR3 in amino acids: CASSPGSSSYEQYF. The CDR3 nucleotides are TGTGCCAGCTCTCCGGGGTCTTCCTCCTACGAGCAGTACTTC.